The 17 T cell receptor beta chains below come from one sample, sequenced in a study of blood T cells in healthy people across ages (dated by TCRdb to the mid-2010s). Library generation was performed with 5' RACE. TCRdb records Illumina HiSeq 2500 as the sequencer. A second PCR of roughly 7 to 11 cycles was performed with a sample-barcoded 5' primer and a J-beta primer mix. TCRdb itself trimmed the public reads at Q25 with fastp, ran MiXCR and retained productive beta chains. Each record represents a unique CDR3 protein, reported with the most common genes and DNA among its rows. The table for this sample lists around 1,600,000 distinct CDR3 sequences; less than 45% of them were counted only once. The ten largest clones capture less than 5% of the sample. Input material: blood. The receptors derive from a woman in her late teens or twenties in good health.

This chain's CDR3 is CASRHPPTGASSYEQYF. DNA of the CDR3: TGTGCCAGCAGGCATCCTCCCACAGGGGCTAGCTCCTACGAGCAGTACTTC. The chain recombines TRBV6-7 with TRBJ2-7; 7 bases fit TRBD1. TRBV6-7 is placed among ORFs of uncertain function. J lost 0 bases, V lost 6 bases, and 14 bases had no gene match. The CDR3 length is 17 residues.

This CDR3 is CASSNPNELGTDTQYF. Written as DNA, the CDR3 is TGCGCCAGCAGCAACCCGAACGAGTTGGGAACAGATACGCAGTATTTT. The gene calls are TRBV5-1 and TRBJ2-3; D not certain. The length of the CDR3 is 16 residues. Germline CDR1 SGHRS, CDR2 YFSETQ. Trimming cost V 4 bases and J 3 bases, with 18 bases left between them.

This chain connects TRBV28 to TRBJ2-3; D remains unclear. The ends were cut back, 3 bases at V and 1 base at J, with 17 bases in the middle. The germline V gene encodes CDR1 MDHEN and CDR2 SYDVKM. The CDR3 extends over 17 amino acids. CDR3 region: CASSLSWPAERTDTQYF. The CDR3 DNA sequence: TGTGCCAGCAGTTTGTCATGGCCGGCGGAGCGCACAGATACGCAGTATTTT.

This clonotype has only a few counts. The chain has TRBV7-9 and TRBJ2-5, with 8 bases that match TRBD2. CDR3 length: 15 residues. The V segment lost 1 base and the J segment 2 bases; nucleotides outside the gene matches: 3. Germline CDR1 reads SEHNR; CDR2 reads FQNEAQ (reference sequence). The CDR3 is CASSLVAGQQETQYF. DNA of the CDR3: TGTGCCAGCAGCTTAGTAGCGGGGCAGCAAGAGACCCAGTACTTC.

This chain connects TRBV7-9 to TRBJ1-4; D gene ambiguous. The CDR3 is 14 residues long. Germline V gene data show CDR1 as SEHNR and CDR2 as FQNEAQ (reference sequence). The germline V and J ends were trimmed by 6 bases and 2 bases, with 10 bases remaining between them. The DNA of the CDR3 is TGTGCCAGCAGTTTTTATGGGACTAATGAAAAACTGTTTTTT. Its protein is CASSFYGTNEKLFF.

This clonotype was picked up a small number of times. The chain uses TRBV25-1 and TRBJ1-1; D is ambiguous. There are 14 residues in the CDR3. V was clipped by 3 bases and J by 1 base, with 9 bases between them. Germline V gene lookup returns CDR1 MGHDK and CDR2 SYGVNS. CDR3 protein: CASSDLFKNTEAFF. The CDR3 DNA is TGTGCCAGCAGTGACCTCTTTAAGAACACTGAAGCTTTCTTT.

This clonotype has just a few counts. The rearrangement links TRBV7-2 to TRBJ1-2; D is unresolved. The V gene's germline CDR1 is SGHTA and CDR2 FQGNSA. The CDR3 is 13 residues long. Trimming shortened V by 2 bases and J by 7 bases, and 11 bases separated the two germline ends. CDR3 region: CASSLMEEGGYTF. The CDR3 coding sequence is TGTGCCAGCAGCTTAATGGAAGAGGGTGGCTACACCTTC.

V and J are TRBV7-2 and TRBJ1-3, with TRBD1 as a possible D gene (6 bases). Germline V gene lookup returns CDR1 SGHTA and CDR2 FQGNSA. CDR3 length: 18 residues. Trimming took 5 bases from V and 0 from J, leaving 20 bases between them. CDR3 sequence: CASSHRSATGRSGNTIYF. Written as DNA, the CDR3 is TGTGCCAGCAGCCATCGGAGTGCGACAGGTCGCTCTGGAAACACCATATATTTT.

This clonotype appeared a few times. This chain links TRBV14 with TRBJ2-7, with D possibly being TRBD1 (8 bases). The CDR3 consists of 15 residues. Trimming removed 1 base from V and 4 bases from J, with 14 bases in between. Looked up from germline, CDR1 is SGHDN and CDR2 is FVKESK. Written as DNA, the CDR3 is TGTGCCAGCAGCCAAGGGACAGGGAGGGAGTACGAGCAGTACTTC. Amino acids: CASSQGTGREYEQYF.

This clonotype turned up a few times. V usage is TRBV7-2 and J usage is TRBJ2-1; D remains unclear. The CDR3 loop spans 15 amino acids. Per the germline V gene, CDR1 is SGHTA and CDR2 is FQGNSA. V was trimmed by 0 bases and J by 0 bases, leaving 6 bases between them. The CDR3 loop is CASSLAADSYNEQFF. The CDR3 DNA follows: TGTGCCAGCAGCTTAGCTGCGGACTCCTACAATGAGCAGTTCTTC.

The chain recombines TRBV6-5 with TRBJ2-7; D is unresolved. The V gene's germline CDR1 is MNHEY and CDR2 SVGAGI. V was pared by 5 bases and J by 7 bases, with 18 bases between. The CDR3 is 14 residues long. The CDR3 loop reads CASSSTRTAKEQYF. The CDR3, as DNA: TGTGCCAGCAGTAGTACCAGGACGGCCAAAGAGCAGTACTTC.

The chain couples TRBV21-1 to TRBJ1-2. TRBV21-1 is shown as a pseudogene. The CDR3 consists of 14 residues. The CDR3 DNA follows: TGTGCCAGCAGCAGGAGGCCAGTCGCAAATGGCTACACCTTC. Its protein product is CASSRRPVANGYTF.

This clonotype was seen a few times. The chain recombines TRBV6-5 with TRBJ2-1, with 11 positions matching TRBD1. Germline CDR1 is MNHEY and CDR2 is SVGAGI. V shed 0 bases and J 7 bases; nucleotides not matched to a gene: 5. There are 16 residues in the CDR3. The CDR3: CASSYSGTGGRNEQFF. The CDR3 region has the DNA TGTGCCAGCAGTTACTCGGGGACAGGGGGTCGAAATGAGCAGTTCTTC.

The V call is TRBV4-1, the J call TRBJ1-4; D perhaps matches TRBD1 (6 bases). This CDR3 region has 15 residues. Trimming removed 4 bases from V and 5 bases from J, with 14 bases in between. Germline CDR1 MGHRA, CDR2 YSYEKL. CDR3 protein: CASSPLQGRNEKLFF. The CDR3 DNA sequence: TGCGCCAGCAGCCCTTTACAGGGTAGGAATGAAAAACTGTTTTTT.

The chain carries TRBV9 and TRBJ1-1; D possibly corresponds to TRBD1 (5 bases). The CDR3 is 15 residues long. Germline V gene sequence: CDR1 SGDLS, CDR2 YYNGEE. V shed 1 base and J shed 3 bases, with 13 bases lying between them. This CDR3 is CASSVSGPPDTEAFF. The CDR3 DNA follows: TGTGCCAGCAGCGTATCGGGGCCCCCGGACACTGAAGCTTTCTTT.

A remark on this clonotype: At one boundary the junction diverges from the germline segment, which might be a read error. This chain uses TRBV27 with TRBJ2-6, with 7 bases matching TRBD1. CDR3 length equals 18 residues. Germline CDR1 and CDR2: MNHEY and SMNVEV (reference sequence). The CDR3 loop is CAGRPRTGSDSGANVLTF. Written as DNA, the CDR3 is TGTGCCGGCAGACCTCGGACAGGTTCCGACTCTGGGGCCAACGTCCTGACTTTC.

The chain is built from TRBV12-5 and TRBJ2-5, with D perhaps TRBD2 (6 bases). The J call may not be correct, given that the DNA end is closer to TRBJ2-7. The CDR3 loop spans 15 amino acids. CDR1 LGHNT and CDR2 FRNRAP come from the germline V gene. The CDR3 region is CASGLASGRFHEQYF. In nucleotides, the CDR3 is TGTGCTAGTGGTTTAGCATCAGGGAGGTTCCACGAGCAGTACTTC.